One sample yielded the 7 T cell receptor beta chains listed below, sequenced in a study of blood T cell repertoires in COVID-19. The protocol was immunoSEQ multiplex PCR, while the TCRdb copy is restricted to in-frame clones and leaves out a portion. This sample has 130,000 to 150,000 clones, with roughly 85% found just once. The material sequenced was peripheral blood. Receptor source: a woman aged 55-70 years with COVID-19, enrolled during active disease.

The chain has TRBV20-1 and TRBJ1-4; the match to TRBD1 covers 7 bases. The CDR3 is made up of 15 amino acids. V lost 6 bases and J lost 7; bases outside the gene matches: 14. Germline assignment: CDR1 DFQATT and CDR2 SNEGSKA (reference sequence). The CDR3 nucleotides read TGCAGTGCAAGTACTTCCGGGACAGTTTTTGAAAAACTGTTTTTT. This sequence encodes CSASTSGTVFEKLFF.

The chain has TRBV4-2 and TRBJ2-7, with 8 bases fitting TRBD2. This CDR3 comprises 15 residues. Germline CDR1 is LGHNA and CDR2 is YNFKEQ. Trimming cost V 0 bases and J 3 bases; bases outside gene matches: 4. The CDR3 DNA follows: TGTGCCAGCAGCCAAGATCAGCGGGGGATCTACGAGCAGTACTTC. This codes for CASSQDQRGIYEQYF.

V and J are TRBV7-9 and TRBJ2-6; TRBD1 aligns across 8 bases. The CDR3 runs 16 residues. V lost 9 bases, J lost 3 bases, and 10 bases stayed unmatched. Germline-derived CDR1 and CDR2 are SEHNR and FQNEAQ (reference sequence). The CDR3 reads CARDRDGSRGANVLTF. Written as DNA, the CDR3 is TGTGCCAGGGACAGGGACGGGTCGCGTGGGGCCAACGTCCTGACTTTC.

Here the CDR3 reads CASSQRGRGETQYF. The CDR3 bases are TGTGCCAGCAGCCAACGTGGGCGGGGAGAGACCCAGTACTTC. V and J are TRBV3-1 (or the pseudogene TRBV3-2) and TRBJ2-5; possible D gene TRBD2, 6 bases. V was trimmed by 2 bases and J by 4 bases, leaving 11 bases between them. CDR3 length equals 14 residues. CDR1 and CDR2 (germline): LGHDT, YNNKEL (reference sequence).

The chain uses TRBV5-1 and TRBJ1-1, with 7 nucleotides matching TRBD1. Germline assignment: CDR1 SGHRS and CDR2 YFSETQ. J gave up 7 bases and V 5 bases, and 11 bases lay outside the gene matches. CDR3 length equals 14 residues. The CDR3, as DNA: TGCGCCAGCAGTCAAATTACCGGGACAGTTGAAGCTTTCTTT. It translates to CASSQITGTVEAFF.

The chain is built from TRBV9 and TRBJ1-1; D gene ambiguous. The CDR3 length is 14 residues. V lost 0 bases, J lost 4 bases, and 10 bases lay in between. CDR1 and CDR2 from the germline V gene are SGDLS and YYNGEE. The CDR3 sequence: CASSVEPGSTEAFF. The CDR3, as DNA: TGTGCCAGCAGCGTAGAGCCTGGTTCCACTGAAGCTTTCTTT.

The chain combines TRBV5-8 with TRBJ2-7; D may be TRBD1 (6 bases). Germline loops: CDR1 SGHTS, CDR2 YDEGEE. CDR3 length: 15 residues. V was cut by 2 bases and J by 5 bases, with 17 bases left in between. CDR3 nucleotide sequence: TGTGCCAGCAGCTTCATGGGACAACTCCTAGACGAGCAGTACTTC. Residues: CASSFMGQLLDEQYF. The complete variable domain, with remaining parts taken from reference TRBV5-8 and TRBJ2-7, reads EAGVTQSPTHLIKTRGQQATLRCSPISGHTSVYWYQQALGLGLQFLLWYDEGEERNRGNFPPRFSGRQFPNYSSELNVNALELEDSALYLCASSFMGQLLDEQYFGPGTRLTVT.